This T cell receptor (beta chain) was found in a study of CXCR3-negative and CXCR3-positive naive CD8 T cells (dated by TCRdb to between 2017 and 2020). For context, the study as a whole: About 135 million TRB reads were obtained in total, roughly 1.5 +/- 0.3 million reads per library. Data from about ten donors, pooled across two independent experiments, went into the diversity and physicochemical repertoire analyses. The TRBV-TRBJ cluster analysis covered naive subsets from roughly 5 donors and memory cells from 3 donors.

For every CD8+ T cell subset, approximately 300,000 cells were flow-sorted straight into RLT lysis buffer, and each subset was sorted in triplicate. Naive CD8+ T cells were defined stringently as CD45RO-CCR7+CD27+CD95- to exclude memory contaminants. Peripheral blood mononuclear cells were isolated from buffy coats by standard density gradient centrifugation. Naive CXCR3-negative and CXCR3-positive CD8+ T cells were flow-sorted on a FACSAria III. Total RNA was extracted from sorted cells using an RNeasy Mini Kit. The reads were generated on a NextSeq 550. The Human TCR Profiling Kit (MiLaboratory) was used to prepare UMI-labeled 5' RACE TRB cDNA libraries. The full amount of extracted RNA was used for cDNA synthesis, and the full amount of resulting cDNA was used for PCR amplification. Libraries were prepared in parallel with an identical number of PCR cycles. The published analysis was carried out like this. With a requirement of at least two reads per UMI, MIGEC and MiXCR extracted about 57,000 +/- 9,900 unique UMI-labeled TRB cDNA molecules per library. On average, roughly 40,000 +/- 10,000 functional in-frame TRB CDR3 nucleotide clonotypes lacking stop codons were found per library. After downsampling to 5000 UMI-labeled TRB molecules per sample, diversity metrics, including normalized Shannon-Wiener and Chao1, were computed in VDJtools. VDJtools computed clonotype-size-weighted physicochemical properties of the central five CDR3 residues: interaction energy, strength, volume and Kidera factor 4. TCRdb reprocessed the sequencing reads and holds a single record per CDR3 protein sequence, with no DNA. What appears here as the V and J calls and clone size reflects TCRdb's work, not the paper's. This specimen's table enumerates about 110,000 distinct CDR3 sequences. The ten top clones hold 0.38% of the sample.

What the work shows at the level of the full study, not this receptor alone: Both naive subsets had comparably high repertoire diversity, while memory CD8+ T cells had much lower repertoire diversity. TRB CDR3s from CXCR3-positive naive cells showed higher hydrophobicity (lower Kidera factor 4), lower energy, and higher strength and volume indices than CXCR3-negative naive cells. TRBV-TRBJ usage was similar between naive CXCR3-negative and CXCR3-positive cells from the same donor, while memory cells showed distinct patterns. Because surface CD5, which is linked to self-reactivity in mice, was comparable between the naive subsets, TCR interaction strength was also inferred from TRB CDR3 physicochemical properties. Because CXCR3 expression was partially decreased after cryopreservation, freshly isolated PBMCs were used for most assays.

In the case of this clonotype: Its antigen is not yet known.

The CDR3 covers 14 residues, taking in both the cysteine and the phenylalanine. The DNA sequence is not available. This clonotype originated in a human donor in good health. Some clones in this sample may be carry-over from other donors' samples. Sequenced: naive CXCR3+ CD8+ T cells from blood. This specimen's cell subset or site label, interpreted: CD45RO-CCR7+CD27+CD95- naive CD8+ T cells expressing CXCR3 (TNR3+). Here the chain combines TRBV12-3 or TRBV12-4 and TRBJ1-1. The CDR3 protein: CASSLVEMNTEAFF.